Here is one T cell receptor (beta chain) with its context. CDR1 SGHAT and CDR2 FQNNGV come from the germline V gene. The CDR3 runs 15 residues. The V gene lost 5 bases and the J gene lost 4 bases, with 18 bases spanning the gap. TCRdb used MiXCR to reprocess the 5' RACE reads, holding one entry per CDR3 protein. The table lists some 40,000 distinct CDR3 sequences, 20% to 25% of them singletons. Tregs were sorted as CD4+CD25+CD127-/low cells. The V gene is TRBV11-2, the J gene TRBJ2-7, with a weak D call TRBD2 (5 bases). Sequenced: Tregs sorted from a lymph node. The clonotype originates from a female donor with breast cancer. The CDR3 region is CASSGILEDLYEQYF. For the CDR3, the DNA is TGTGCCAGCAGCGGCATACTAGAGGATTTGTACGAGCAGTACTTC.